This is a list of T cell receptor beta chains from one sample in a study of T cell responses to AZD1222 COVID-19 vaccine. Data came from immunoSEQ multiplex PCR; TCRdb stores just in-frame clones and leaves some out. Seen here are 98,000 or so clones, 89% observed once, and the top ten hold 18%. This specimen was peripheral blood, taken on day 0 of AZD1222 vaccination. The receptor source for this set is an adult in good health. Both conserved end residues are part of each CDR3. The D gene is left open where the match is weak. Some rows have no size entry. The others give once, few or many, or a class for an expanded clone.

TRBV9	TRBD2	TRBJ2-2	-	TGTGCCAGCAGCGTAGGGGAGGGGCGCTACACCGGGGAGCTGTTTTTT	CASSVGEGRYTGELFF
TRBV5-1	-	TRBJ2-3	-	TGCGCCAGCAGCTTCGGGGTAGCCACAGATACGCAGTATTTT	CASSFGVATDTQYF
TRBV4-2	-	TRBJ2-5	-	TGTGCCAGCTGTCCAGTGGGGGGTCAGGAGACCCAGTACTTC	CASCPVGGQETQYF
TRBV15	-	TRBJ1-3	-	TGTGCCACCAGCAGAGATGGGGTTTCTGGAAACACCATATATTTT	CATSRDGVSGNTIYF
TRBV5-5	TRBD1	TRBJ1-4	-	TGTGCCAGCAGCTCACAGGGGTGGCAGGAAAAACTGTTTTTT	CASSSQGWQEKLFF
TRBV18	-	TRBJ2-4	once	TGTGCCAGCTCACCACCCCGTCAATTAGCCAAAAACATTCAGTACTTC	CASSPPRQLAKNIQYF
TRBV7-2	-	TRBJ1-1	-	TGTGCCAGCAGCTCAGGGACCCGATGGGCTGAAGCTTTCTTT	CASSSGTRWAEAFF
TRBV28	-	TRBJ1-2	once	TGTGCCAGCGTTGGGGGGGGTCCTTTGGCGGGCTATGGCTACACCTTC	CASVGGGPLAGYGYTF
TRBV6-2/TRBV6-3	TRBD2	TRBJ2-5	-	TGTGCCAGCAGTTACTCTACTAGCGGGGGGCACCAAGAGACCCAGTACTTC	CASSYSTSGGHQETQYF
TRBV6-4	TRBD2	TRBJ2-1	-	TGTGCCAGCAGTGCATCCGGGGGGGCCGGTCACAATGAGCAGTTCTTC	CASSASGGAGHNEQFF
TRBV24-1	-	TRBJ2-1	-	TGTGCCACCAGTGATACAGGGCCCAATGAGCAGTTCTTC	CATSDTGPNEQFF
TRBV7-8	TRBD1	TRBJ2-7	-	TGTGCCAGCAGACACGGGACAGGGGGCACAACGGGGCAGTACTTC	CASRHGTGGTTGQYF
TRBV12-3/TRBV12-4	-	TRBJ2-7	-	TGTGCCAGCAGTTTTAGTGGGGGGTACGAGCAGTACTTC	CASSFSGGYEQYF
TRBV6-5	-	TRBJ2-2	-	TGTGCCAGCAGATCCCCCGGGGACACCGGGGAGCTGTTTTTT	CASRSPGDTGELFF
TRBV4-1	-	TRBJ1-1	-	TGCGCCAGCAGCCGTTTACAGGGAGGCACTGAAGCTTTCTTT	CASSRLQGGTEAFF
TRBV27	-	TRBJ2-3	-	TGTGCCAGCAGTTTATCCGCAGATACGCAGTATTTT	CASSLSADTQYF
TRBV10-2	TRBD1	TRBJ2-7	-	TGCGCCAGCAGACAGGGGTACGAGCAGTACTTC	CASRQGYEQYF
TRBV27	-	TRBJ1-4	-	TGTGCCAGCAGTTTTCGAGGGGCAACTAATGAAAAACTGTTTTTT	CASSFRGATNEKLFF
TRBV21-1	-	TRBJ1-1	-	TGTGCCAGCAGACTCTTCAGCCAGGGTTTAGAAGCTTTCTTT	CASRLFSQGLEAFF
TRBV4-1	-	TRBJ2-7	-	TGCGCCAGCAGCCAAGTTGGGCTTTCGCGAGGGGGGAAAGACGAGCAGTACTTC	CASSQVGLSRGGKDEQYF
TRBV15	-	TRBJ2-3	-	TGTGCCACCCGGACAGATAAGACCACAGATACGCAGTATTTT	CATRTDKTTDTQYF
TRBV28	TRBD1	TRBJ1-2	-	TGTGCCAGCAGGGGACAGGGAAACTATGGCTACACCTTC	CASRGQGNYGYTF
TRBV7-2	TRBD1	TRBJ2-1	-	TGTGCCAGCAGATACATAGGGGGCGCTTACAATGAGCAGTTCTTC	CASRYIGGAYNEQFF
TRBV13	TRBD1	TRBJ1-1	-	TGTGCCAGCAGCTTAGACAGGGGATTAACTGAAGCTTTCTTT	CASSLDRGLTEAFF
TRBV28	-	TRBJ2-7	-	TGTGCCAGCAGTTTTGGTACGCTGAGGGAGCAGTACTTC	CASSFGTLREQYF
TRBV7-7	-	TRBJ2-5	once	TGTGCCAGCAGCTTAGTCGTGGGGGCTGATGAGACCCAGTACTTC	CASSLVVGADETQYF
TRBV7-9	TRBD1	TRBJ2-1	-	TGTGCCAGCAGCTCTCCGGACAGGGGTAATGAGCAGTTCTTC	CASSSPDRGNEQFF
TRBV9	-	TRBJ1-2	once	TGTGCCAGCAGCGTAGGGATAGGAGGCAACTATGGCTACACCTTC	CASSVGIGGNYGYTF
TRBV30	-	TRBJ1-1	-	TGTGCCTGGAGTGTACGGAGGGTGGACACTGAAGCTTTCTTT	CAWSVRRVDTEAFF
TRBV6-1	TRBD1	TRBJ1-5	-	TGTGCCAGCAGTGAAGACAGGGGTTGGACTCAGCCCCAGCATTTT	CASSEDRGWTQPQHF
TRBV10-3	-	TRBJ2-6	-	TGTGCCATTGGAGAGGTTACTGGGGCCAACGTCCTGACTTTC	CAIGEVTGANVLTF
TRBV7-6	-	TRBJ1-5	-	TGTGCCAGCAGCTTAGAAGGGTATAGCAATCAGCCCCAGCATTTT	CASSLEGYSNQPQHF